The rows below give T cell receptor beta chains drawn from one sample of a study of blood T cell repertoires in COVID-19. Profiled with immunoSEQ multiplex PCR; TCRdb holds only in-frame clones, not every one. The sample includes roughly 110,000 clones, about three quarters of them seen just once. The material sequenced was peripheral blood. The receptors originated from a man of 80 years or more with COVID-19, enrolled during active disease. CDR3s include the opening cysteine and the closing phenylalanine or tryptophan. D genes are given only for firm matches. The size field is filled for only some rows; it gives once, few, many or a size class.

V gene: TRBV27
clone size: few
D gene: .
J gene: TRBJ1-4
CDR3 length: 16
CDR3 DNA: TGTGCCAGCAGTCCCTCCCCGACGGAGGTTAATGAAAAACTGTTTTTT
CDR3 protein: CASSPSPTEVNEKLFF

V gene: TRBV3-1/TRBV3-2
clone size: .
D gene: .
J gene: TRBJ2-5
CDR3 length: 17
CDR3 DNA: TGTGCCAGCAGCCAGGAGGAGGCAGCGGAGGACCAAGAGACCCAGTACTTC
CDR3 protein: CASSQEEAAEDQETQYF

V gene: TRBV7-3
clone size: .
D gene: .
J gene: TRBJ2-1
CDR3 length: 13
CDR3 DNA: TGTGCCAGCAGCTTAAGCGTATACAATGAGCAGTTCTTC
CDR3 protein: CASSLSVYNEQFF

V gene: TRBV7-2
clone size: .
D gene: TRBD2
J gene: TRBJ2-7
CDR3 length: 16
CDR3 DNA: TGTGCCAGCAGCTTAGTCGGAAAGCGGGATTCCTACGAGCAGTACTTC
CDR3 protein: CASSLVGKRDSYEQYF

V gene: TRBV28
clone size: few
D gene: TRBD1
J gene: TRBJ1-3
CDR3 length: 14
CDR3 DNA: TGTGCCAGCCACTCAGGGGGCGCTGGAAACACCATATATTTT
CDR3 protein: CASHSGGAGNTIYF

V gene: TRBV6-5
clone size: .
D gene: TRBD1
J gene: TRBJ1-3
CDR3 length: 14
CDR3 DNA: TGTGCCAGCAGAACAAGGACAGGGGGAGACACCATATATTTT
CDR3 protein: CASRTRTGGDTIYF

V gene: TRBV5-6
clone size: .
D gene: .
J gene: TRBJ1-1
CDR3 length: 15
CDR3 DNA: TGTGCCAGCAGCTTTGGGCCAGGGCTGAACACTGAAGCTTTCTTT
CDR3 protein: CASSFGPGLNTEAFF

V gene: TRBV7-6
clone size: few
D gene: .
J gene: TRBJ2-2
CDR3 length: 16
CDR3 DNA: TGTGCCAGCAGCTTAGCGGCAGGGGCGAACACCGGGGAGCTGTTTTTT
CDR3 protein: CASSLAAGANTGELFF

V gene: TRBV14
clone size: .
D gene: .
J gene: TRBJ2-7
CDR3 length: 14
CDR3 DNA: TGTGCCAGCAGCCTCCAATGGGGGCCAGGCGAGCAGTACTTC
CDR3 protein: CASSLQWGPGEQYF

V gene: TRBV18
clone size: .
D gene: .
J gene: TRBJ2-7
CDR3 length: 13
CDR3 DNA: TGTGCCAGCTCACCCGGTCAGGTCTACGAGCAGTACTTC
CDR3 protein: CASSPGQVYEQYF

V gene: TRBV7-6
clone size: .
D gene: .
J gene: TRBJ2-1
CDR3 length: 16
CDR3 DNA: TGTGCCAGCAGCTTCTCTGTCGGGAGCTCCTACAATGAGCAGTTCTTC
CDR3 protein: CASSFSVGSSYNEQFF

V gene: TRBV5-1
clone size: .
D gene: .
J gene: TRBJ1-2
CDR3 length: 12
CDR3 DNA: TGCGCCAGCAGCCTCCAGGGTGACGGCTACACCTTC
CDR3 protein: CASSLQGDGYTF

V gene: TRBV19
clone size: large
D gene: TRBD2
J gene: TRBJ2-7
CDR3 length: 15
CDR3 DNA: TGTGCCAGTAGTACGACTAGCGGGAGTTTCAACGAGCAGTACTTC
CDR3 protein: CASSTTSGSFNEQYF

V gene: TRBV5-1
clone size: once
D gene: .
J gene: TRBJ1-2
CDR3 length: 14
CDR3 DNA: TGCGCCAGCAGCTTGGATTGGGGGGGAGATGGCTACACCTTC
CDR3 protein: CASSLDWGGDGYTF

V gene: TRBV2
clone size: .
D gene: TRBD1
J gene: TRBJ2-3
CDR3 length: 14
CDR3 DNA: TGTGCCAGCAGTGGACAGGGAGGCACAGATACGCAGTATTTT
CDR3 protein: CASSGQGGTDTQYF

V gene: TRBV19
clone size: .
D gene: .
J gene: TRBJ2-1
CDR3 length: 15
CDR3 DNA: TGTGCCAGTAGTCTCCCAGGTCCGCCAGGGGATGAGCAGTTCTTC
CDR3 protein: CASSLPGPPGDEQFF